This entry describes one T cell receptor beta chain. The CDR3 sequence is 14 residues long. Trimming stripped 8 bases from V and 2 bases from J, with 16 bases between. Germline V gene lookup returns CDR1 SEHNR and CDR2 FQNEAQ (reference sequence). Sequencing of TCR beta was performed on blood CD8+ T cells and on blood CD4+ T cells. Reverse transcription of roughly 0.5 to 1 ug RNA was carried out with random hexamers. The TCR beta CDR3 was amplified by immunoSEQ multiplex PCR across 54 Vbeta, 13 Jbeta. From the immunoSEQ multiplex PCR reads, TCRdb called clonotypes with MiXCR, one entry per CDR3 protein. The top ten clones hold roughly 0.22% of a sample with 69,000 or so distinct CDR3 sequences, 85% to 95% of them seen once. The data were taken from a study of CD8 T cells in Susac syndrome.

The sequenced sample was CD8+ T cells from PBMCs. V is TRBV7-9 and J is TRBJ2-7, with D hard to call. This TCR came from a human donor in good health. CDR3: CASPPTGSPYEQYF. The DNA for the CDR3 is TGTGCCAGCCCTCCTACTGGATCGCCCTACGAGCAGTACTTC.